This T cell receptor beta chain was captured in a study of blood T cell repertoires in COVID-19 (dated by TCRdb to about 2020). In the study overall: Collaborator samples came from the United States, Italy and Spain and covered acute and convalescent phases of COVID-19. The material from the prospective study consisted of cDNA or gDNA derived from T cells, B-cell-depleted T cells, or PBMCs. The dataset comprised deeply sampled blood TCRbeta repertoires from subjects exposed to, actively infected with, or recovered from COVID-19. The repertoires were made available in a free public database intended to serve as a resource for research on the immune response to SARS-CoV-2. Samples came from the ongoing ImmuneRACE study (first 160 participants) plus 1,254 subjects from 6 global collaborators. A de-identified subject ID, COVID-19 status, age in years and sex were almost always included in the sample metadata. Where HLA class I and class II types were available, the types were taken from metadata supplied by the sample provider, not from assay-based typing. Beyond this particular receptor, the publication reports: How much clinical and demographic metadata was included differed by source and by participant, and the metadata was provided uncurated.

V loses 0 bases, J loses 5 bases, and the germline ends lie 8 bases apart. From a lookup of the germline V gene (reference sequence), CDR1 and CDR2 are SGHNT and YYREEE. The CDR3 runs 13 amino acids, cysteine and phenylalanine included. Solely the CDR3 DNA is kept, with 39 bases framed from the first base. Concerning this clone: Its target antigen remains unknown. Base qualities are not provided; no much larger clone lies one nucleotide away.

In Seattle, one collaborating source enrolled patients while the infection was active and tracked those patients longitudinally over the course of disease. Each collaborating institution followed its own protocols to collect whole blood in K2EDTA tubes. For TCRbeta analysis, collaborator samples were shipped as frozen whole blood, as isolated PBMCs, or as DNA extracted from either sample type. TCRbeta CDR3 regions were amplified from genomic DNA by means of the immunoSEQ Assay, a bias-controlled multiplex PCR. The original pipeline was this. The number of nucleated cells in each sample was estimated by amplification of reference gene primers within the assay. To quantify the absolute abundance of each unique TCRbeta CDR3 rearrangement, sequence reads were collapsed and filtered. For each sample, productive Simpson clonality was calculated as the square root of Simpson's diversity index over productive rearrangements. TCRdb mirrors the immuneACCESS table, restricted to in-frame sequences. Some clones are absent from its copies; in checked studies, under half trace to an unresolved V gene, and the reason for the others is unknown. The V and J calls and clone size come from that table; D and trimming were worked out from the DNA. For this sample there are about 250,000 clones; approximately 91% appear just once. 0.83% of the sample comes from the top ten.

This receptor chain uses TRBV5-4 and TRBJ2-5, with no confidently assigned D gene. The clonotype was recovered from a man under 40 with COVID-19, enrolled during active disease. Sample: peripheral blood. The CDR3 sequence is CASSLASRETQYF. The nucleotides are TGTGCCAGCAGCTTGGCCTCGAGGGAGACCCAGTACTTC.